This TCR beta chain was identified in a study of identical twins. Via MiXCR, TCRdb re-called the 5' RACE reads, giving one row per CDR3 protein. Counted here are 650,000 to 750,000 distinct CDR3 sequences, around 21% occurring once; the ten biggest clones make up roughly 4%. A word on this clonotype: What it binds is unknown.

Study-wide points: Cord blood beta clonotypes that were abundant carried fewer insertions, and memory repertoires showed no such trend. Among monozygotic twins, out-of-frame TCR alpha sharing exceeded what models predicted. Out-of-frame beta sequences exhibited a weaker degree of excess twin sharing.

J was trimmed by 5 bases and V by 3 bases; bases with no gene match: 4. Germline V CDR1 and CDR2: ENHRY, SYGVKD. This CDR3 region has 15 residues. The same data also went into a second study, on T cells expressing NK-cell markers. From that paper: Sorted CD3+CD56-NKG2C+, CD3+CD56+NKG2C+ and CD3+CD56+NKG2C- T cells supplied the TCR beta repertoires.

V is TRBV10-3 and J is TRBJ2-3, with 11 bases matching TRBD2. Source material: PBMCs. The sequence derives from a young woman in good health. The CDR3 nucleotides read TGTGCCATCAGTGACGATGGGACTAGCGGAGATACGCAGTATTTT. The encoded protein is CAISDDGTSGDTQYF.